One sample yielded the 9 T cell receptor beta chains listed below, sequenced in a study of relationships among human T cell subsets. TCR alpha and beta CDR3s were amplified from mRNA by semiquantitative ARM-PCR. Tagged nested gene-specific primers were used first, then communal superprimers amplified exponentially. TCRdb analysed the multiplex PCR reads with MiXCR anew, one entry per CDR3 protein. Of around 14,000 distinct CDR3 sequences detected, approximately 56% appear once; the ten largest clones hold about 35%. Sequencing used total T cells sorted from blood. Receptor source: a man in his forties in good health.

The chain links TRBV25-1 to TRBJ1-4, with D perhaps matching TRBD1 (5 bases). Germline V gene data show CDR1 as MGHDK and CDR2 as SYGVNS. The CDR3 is 15 amino acids. Deletions cut 3 bases from V and 8 bases from J, with 16 bases between. The CDR3 sequence: CASSDSTRGREKLFF. The CDR3 DNA sequence: TGTGCCAGCAGTGATTCGACAAGGGGCAGAGAAAAACTGTTTTTT.

The V gene is TRBV20-1, the J gene TRBJ2-7, with 7 nucleotides matching TRBD1. Per germline, CDR1 DFQATT and CDR2 SNEGSKA (reference sequence). Trimming at V came to 6 bases and at J to 0 bases, leaving 8 bases not matched to a gene. The CDR3 consists of 14 residues. The CDR3 reads CSAERQGLSYEQYF. In nucleotides, the CDR3 is TGCAGTGCCGAGCGACAGGGCCTCTCCTACGAGCAGTACTTC.

The DNA of the CDR3 is TGCAGTGCCACCGGGACTAGCGGGATCGTAGGAGGGAATGAGCAGTTCTTC. It specifies CSATGTSGIVGGNEQFF. V is TRBV20-1 and J is TRBJ2-1; 13 bases match TRBD2. CDR1 is DFQATT, CDR2 SNEGSKA, per germline (reference sequence). CDR3 size: 17 residues. V was pared by 6 bases and J by 7 bases, with 15 bases of the junction left unmatched.

This clonotype was recorded once. CDR3 DNA: TGTGCCAGCAGCTTAGTTGCGGGACTGGGTGGAGAGCAGTACTTC. Translating gives CASSLVAGLGGEQYF. The chain links TRBV11-2 to TRBJ2-7, with D perhaps matching TRBD2 (6 bases). V lost 1 base and J 7 bases, leaving 17 bases between the germline ends. CDR1 is SGHAT and CDR2 is FQNNGV in the germline V gene. This CDR3 comprises 15 residues.

The chain recombines TRBV28 with TRBJ1-4, with a tentative D call TRBD1 (6 bases). The CDR3 runs 15 residues. Trimming cost V 5 bases and J 7 bases, with 17 bases left between them. Germline-derived CDR1 and CDR2 are MDHEN and SYDVKM. DNA of the CDR3: TGTGCCAGCAGTGTCGGGGGGGCCCGAGGTGAAAAACTGTTTTTT. It encodes CASSVGGARGEKLFF.

V gene TRBV7-6 combines with J gene TRBJ1-1, with D perhaps matching TRBD1 (5 bases). V was trimmed by 4 bases and J by 2 bases, leaving 20 bases between them. There are 17 residues in the CDR3. CDR1 is SGHVS, CDR2 FNYEAQ, per germline. CDR3 amino acids: CASSSSTTLTGNTEAFF. In nucleotides, the CDR3 is TGTGCCAGCAGCTCCTCCACTACCCTCACAGGAAACACTGAAGCTTTCTTT. Supplemented by reference TRBV7-6 and TRBJ1-1, the full variable domain reads GAGVSQSPRYKVTKRGQDVALRCDPISGHVSLYWYRQALGQGPEFLTYFNYEAQQDKSGLPNDRFSAERPEGSISTLTIQRTEQRDSAMYRCASSSSTTLTGNTEAFFGQGTRLTVV.

In the case of this clonotype: A much bigger clone sits one base away, suggesting this may be a read error. The chain uses TRBV11-2 and TRBJ2-3; 7 positions match TRBD1. This CDR3 has 15 amino acids. CDR1 is SGHAT, CDR2 FQNNGV, per germline. Trimming at V came to 5 bases and at J to 1 base, leaving 6 bases not matched to a gene. CDR3 protein: CASSKRTGGTDTQYF. DNA for the CDR3: TGTGCCAGCAGCAAACGTACAGGGGGCACAGATACGCAGTATTTT.

For the CDR3, the DNA is TGTGCCAGCAGTTCGTCGACAGGGGGAAAGAAGACCCAGTACTTC. Residues: CASSSSTGGKKTQYF. The chain employs TRBV27 and TRBJ2-5, with 9 positions matching TRBD1. With 4 bases clipped from V and 6 bases from J, the junction kept 9 bases outside the gene matches. CDR3 length: 15 residues. Looked up from germline, CDR1 is MNHEY and CDR2 is SMNVEV (reference sequence).

This clonotype was found a few times. J is TRBJ2-2 and V is TRBV20-1; the match to TRBD2 covers 8 bases. Trimming removed 5 bases from V and 0 bases from J; junction bases left unmatched: 2. This CDR3 is 14 amino acids long. The germline gives CDR1 DFQATT, CDR2 SNEGSKA (reference sequence). DNA for the CDR3: TGCAGTGCTTATAGCGGGGCGAACACCGGGGAGCTGTTTTTT. The encoded protein is CSAYSGANTGELFF.